The TCR beta chain described here comes from a study of Ad26.COV2.S vaccination and SARS-CoV-2 variants. The V and J ends lost 2 bases and 2 bases respectively, with 4 bases between them. The CDR3 has 13 residues. Treatment described: roughly 19 received Ad26.COV2.S at low or high dose, single or two shots; roughly five received placebo; per-sample allocation not given. Day 63 after the first vaccine or placebo injection was the time point for sampling. Profiling relied on immunoSEQ multiplex PCR, and the TCRdb table lists in-frame clones only, not all of them. The sample gives 300,000 to 400,000 clones, around 89% of which show up once; 5% is in the top ten.

This chain joins TRBV12-3 or TRBV12-4 and TRBJ1-5, with D uncertain. The specimen comprised peripheral blood, sampled in a trial of Ad26.COV2.S vaccine versus placebo. This sequence was found in a person aged 18-65 years who received the Ad26.COV2.S COVID-19 vaccine or a placebo. The CDR3: CASSLFGNQPQHF. The DNA for the CDR3 is TGTGCCAGCAGTTTATTTGGCAATCAGCCCCAGCATTTT.